Listed below are T cell receptor beta chains from one sample, sequenced in a study of T cell changes during pregnancy in multiple sclerosis. Sequencing used immunoSEQ multiplex PCR; TCRdb keeps in-frame clones, though not all of them. Of fewer than 20,000 clones listed, more than 75% were seen once; the top ten hold about 1.3%. Sequenced here: CD4+ T cells from peripheral blood mononuclear cells, sampled in the first trimester of pregnancy. The receptors stem from a female donor in good health, enrolled as a control in a pregnancy study. Both conserved end residues are part of each CDR3. The D gene is left open where the match is weak. Not every row has a clone size; where given, it reads once, few, many or a size class.

cdr3_nt | cdr3_aa | v_call | clone_size | d_call | j_call
TGTGCCAGCAGTGCGGGACTAGCGGGGGGGCCCGCTGAGCAGTTCTTC | CASSAGLAGGPAEQFF | TRBV2 | NA | TRBD2 | TRBJ2-1
TGTGCCAGCAGTTTTGCGGAAGTTTCTCGCGGCTACACCTTC | CASSFAEVSRGYTF | TRBV28 | medium-sized | NA | TRBJ1-2
TGCGCCAGCAGCGGCGGACAGGGGTGGACTGAAGCTTTCTTT | CASSGGQGWTEAFF | TRBV5-1 | NA | TRBD1 | TRBJ1-1
TGTGCCAGCTCCGGACAGTATGGCTACACCTTC | CASSGQYGYTF | TRBV27 | NA | NA | TRBJ1-2
TGTGCCAGTAGTCCCCCGAACAAACCCAACACCGGGGAGCTGTTTTTT | CASSPPNKPNTGELFF | TRBV19 | NA | NA | TRBJ2-2
TGTGCCAGCAGCTCCGGACTAGCGGGAGGATTGGGAAAAGATACGCAGTATTTT | CASSSGLAGGLGKDTQYF | TRBV7-6 | NA | TRBD2 | TRBJ2-3
TGTGCCAGCTCACCACTCCAGGGCAACACAGATACGCAGTATTTT | CASSPLQGNTDTQYF | TRBV18 | once | NA | TRBJ2-3
TGTGCCAGCAGCTCCGGGACAGGGGTGGTCTATGGCTACACCTTC | CASSSGTGVVYGYTF | TRBV5-4 | NA | TRBD1 | TRBJ1-2
TGTGCCAGCAGCCAAGAAACGGACTCCTCCTACGAGCAGTACTTC | CASSQETDSSYEQYF | TRBV4-2 | medium-sized | NA | TRBJ2-7
TGTGCCAGTAGTCCGGACACGGCCGTCACTGAAGCTTTCTTT | CASSPDTAVTEAFF | TRBV19 | NA | NA | TRBJ1-1
TGTGCCAGCAGTCCCACTCCGGAGGGGGCCGAGACCCAGTACTTC | CASSPTPEGAETQYF | TRBV6-4 | NA | NA | TRBJ2-5
TGTGCCAGTGGGCCTTACCGCGGGAGACAGGGGTATGAAAAACTGTTTTTT | CASGPYRGRQGYEKLFF | TRBV19 | NA | TRBD1 | TRBJ1-4
TGTGCCAGCAGCTTACGGGCGGGAGCGTCCCGTCGGGAGACCCAGTACTTC | CASSLRAGASRRETQYF | TRBV5-4 | NA | TRBD2 | TRBJ2-5
TGCGCCAGCAGCTTGGCGGCACAGCCTAAAGGATCACCCCTCCACTTT | CASSLAAQPKGSPLHF | TRBV5-1 | NA | NA | TRBJ1-6
TGCAGCGCGACTAGCGGGGCCGGGGGGACCCAGTACTTC | CSATSGAGGTQYF | TRBV29-1 | once | TRBD2 | TRBJ2-5
TGTGCCAGTAGTACCCTAGGGACTAGCGGGAGAAGGGGCAATGAGCAGTTCTTC | CASSTLGTSGRRGNEQFF | TRBV19 | NA | TRBD2 | TRBJ2-1
TGTGCCAGCAGCCTCGGAGACAGTTCGTTCGAGCAGTACTTC | CASSLGDSSFEQYF | TRBV27 | NA | NA | TRBJ2-7
TGTGCCAGCAGTTACGGGGGGGTGAACACTGAAGCTTTCTTT | CASSYGGVNTEAFF | TRBV6-5 | NA | NA | TRBJ1-1
TGCAGCGTTCAGGGGGCTGATGGCTACACCTTC | CSVQGADGYTF | TRBV29-1 | NA | TRBD1 | TRBJ1-2
TGTGCCAGTAGTACCGGGACAGGGGGGAGAGAGACCCAGTACTTC | CASSTGTGGRETQYF | TRBV19 | NA | TRBD1 | TRBJ2-5
TGTGCCAGCAGTTTTACAGTACCAAATTCACCCCTCCACTTT | CASSFTVPNSPLHF | TRBV27 | NA | NA | TRBJ1-6
TGTGCCAGTAGTAAATTGTCGAGCAATCAGCCCCAGCATTTT | CASSKLSSNQPQHF | TRBV19 | NA | NA | TRBJ1-5
TGTGCCAGCTCACCGGACACCAGCATTCAGCCCCAGCATTTT | CASSPDTSIQPQHF | TRBV18 | once | NA | TRBJ1-5
TGCGCCAGCAGGTGGGTAGGAGAAGAGACCCAGTACTTC | CASRWVGEETQYF | TRBV5-1 | NA | NA | TRBJ2-5
TGTGCCAGCAGCCCAGGGGTAGAGGGTAGTGGCTACACCTTC | CASSPGVEGSGYTF | TRBV5-4 | NA | NA | TRBJ1-2
TGTGCCAGCTCACCGCCGAGGGGCACAGATACGCAGTATTTT | CASSPPRGTDTQYF | TRBV18 | NA | NA | TRBJ2-3
TGTGCCAGCAGCTGGGGGATGGGGGGCAATGAGCAGTTCTTC | CASSWGMGGNEQFF | TRBV11-2 | NA | NA | TRBJ2-1
TGTGCCAGCAGTGAAATGGGACTAGCGTTCAACGAGCAGTACTTC | CASSEMGLAFNEQYF | TRBV6-1 | NA | TRBD2 | TRBJ2-7
TGTGCCATCAGCCGGGACAGAGGGCGAGGAGGCAATCAGCCCCAGCATTTT | CAISRDRGRGGNQPQHF | TRBV10-3 | NA | TRBD1 | TRBJ1-5
TGTGCCAGCAGCGTAGGTTCTGATGGGGGGAGCTATGGCTACACCTTC | CASSVGSDGGSYGYTF | TRBV9 | few | NA | TRBJ1-2
TGTGCCAGCAGCTTGGGAGGGAACGCAGATACGCAGTATTTT | CASSLGGNADTQYF | TRBV5-8 | NA | NA | TRBJ2-3
TGTGCCAGCAGCTTAGCGGGGGGCACCGGGGAGCTGTTTTTT | CASSLAGGTGELFF | TRBV7-9 | once | NA | TRBJ2-2
TGTGCCAGTAGTGTGGCAGGAATCTCTGGAAACACCATATATTTT | CASSVAGISGNTIYF | TRBV19 | NA | NA | TRBJ1-3
TGTGCCAGCACCCAAGCGATCACCCACGAGCAGTACTTC | CASTQAITHEQYF | TRBV7-2 | NA | NA | TRBJ2-7
TGTGCCTCCCAAAGAGCCAGCACAGATACGCAGTATTTT | CASQRASTDTQYF | TRBV30 | NA | NA | TRBJ2-3
TGTGCCAGCAGCGAATCAGCGAAACAAGAGACCCAGTACTTC | CASSESAKQETQYF | TRBV7-9 | NA | NA | TRBJ2-5
TGTGCCAGCAGTTACTGGGGACAGGGGAACAATGAGCAGTTCTTC | CASSYWGQGNNEQFF | TRBV6-5 | NA | TRBD1 | TRBJ2-1
TGTGCCAGCAGCTCGCCCCCGGGGGACGAGCAGTACTTC | CASSSPPGDEQYF | TRBV11-3 | once | NA | TRBJ2-7
TGTGCCAGCAGCTTAGTGGGTGGGCAGGCGATGAACACTGAAGCTTTCTTT | CASSLVGGQAMNTEAFF | TRBV11-2 | once | NA | TRBJ1-1
TGTGCCAGCTCACCCCCGGGACAGGGAGATCAGCCCCAGCATTTT | CASSPPGQGDQPQHF | TRBV18 | NA | TRBD1 | TRBJ1-5
TGTGCCAGCAGCGTAGGTAGCGGGGGCCCCCAGGATACGCAGTATTTT | CASSVGSGGPQDTQYF | TRBV9 | once | TRBD2 | TRBJ2-3
TGTGCCAGCAGTTTATCTCCTGGAGGGGGCAGGCAGCCCCAGCATTTT | CASSLSPGGGRQPQHF | TRBV6-5 | once | TRBD1 | TRBJ1-5
TGCGCCAGCAGCTCTCAGCGGCTAGTGAGCTCCTACGAGCAGTACTTC | CASSSQRLVSSYEQYF | TRBV4-1 | NA | NA | TRBJ2-7
TGTGCCAGCAGCTTAGGGAGGGCCCGGAACACCGGGGAGCTGTTTTTT | CASSLGRARNTGELFF | TRBV11-2 | NA | NA | TRBJ2-2
TGTGCCAGCAGCCCAACACAGTTACCCACGAACACTGAAGCTTTCTTT | CASSPTQLPTNTEAFF | TRBV5-6 | once | NA | TRBJ1-1
TGTGCCAGCAGTTCCAGCGGGTCGAAAAACATTCAGTACTTC | CASSSSGSKNIQYF | TRBV6-5 | NA | NA | TRBJ2-4
TGTGCCAGCAGGGGAATAGGGGCTTACACCGGGGAGCTGTTTTTT | CASRGIGAYTGELFF | TRBV25-1 | few | NA | TRBJ2-2
TGTGCTAGTGGTTCCGCATCGACAGGGTGGGGCACAGATACGCAGTATTTT | CASGSASTGWGTDTQYF | TRBV12-5 | NA | TRBD1 | TRBJ2-3
TGTGCCAGCGCGTACAGGGATACTGAAGCTTTCTTT | CASAYRDTEAFF | TRBV18 | NA | NA | TRBJ1-1
TGTGCCAGCGAGGGGAGGACTCTGGGAAATCAGCCCCAGCATTTT | CASEGRTLGNQPQHF | TRBV2 | NA | NA | TRBJ1-5
TGTGCCAGTAGTATAGGGGACACAATAGGGGGTACGCAGTATTTT | CASSIGDTIGGTQYF | TRBV19 | NA | NA | TRBJ2-3
TGTGCCAGCAGCAAGGTGCGGGGCGAGACCCAGTACTTC | CASSKVRGETQYF | TRBV27 | NA | NA | TRBJ2-5
TGTGCCAGCAGGACAGGGACCGGAAACACCATATATTTT | CASRTGTGNTIYF | TRBV7-9 | NA | TRBD1 | TRBJ1-3
TGTGCCAGCAGCGTAGAACAGGACTATGGCTACACCTTC | CASSVEQDYGYTF | TRBV9 | NA | NA | TRBJ1-2
TGTGCCAGCAGCCCGGACAGTACGGGAAACACCATATATTTT | CASSPDSTGNTIYF | TRBV2 | NA | NA | TRBJ1-3
TGTGCCTGGACCCGGTCTGCCTACGAGCAGTACTTC | CAWTRSAYEQYF | TRBV30 | once | NA | TRBJ2-7
TGTGCCAGCAGTCCCAAAGGCGGTAGTGAAGCTTTCTTT | CASSPKGGSEAFF | TRBV27 | NA | NA | TRBJ1-1